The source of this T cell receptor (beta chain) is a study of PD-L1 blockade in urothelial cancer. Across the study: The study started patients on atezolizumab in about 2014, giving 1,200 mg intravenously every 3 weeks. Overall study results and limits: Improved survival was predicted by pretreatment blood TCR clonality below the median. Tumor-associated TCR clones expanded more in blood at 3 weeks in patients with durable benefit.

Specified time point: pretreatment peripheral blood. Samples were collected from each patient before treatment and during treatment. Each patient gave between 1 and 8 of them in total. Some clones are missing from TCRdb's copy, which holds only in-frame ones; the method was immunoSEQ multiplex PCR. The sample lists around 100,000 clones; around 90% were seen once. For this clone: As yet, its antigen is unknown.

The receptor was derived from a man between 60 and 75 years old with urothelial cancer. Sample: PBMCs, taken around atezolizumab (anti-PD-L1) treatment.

CDR3 protein: CASSQLPGQGVYEQYF. As DNA, the CDR3 is TGCGCCAGCAGCCAGTTGCCGGGACAGGGGGTTTACGAGCAGTACTTC. The chain combines TRBV4-1 with TRBJ2-7; TRBD1 matches at 11 bases. V lost 3 bases to trimming and J lost 4 bases; unmatched junction nucleotides: 8. This CDR3 is 16 amino acids long. Germline lookup yields CDR1 MGHRA and CDR2 YSYEKL.